Listed below are T cell receptor beta chains from one sample, sequenced in a study of early T cells in non-severe SARS-CoV-2 infection. TCRdb called the 5' RACE reads again in MiXCR, with one record for every CDR3 protein. The sample shows fewer than 35,000 distinct CDR3 sequences, around 5% of them seen only once. The sequenced sample was whole blood. The receptors were gathered from an adult who was a healthcare worker with PCR-confirmed SARS-CoV-2 infection or an uninfected control (not recorded which). Each CDR3 is given with its conserved first and last residue. A D gene is named only where the DNA matches it firmly.

d_call: .
v_call: TRBV27
cdr3_aa: CASSSTGTISYEQYF

d_call: TRBD1
v_call: TRBV7-9
cdr3_aa: CASSWGQGARNEQFF

d_call: .
v_call: TRBV7-2
cdr3_aa: CASSSGRINEKLFF

d_call: .
v_call: TRBV21-1
cdr3_aa: CARLGPGQNNSPLHF

d_call: .
v_call: TRBV29-1
cdr3_aa: CSGSTGATEAFF

d_call: .
v_call: TRBV2
cdr3_aa: CASKVAVVGEQYF

d_call: TRBD1
v_call: TRBV5-1
cdr3_aa: CASSQDRAGYGYTF

d_call: .
v_call: TRBV2
cdr3_aa: CASRWGPTDTQYF

d_call: .
v_call: TRBV6-4
cdr3_aa: CASSDSGATDTQYF

d_call: .
v_call: TRBV5-1
cdr3_aa: CASSQGGSDTEAFF

d_call: .
v_call: TRBV6-5
cdr3_aa: CASSSTTNEKLFF

d_call: .
v_call: TRBV2
cdr3_aa: CASSEALCYEQYF

d_call: .
v_call: TRBV4-1
cdr3_aa: CASSPFEGEQFF

d_call: .
v_call: TRBV7-2
cdr3_aa: CASSLFQGFNSPLHF

d_call: .
v_call: TRBV20-1
cdr3_aa: CSAIRPNTEAFF

d_call: .
v_call: TRBV6-5
cdr3_aa: CASSFRDQPQHF

d_call: TRBD2
v_call: TRBV11-2
cdr3_aa: CASSFHAGVLYEQYF